This record concerns one TCR beta chain sequence. Its antigen is undetermined. The authors divided CD4+ cells into CD45RA+ naive and CD45RA-negative memory subsets. Produced via immunoSEQ multiplex PCR; TCRdb's table is partial and in-frame only. The table includes more than 2,000,000 clones, 85% to 95% detected once. CDR3 length equals 13 residues. The junction had 9 bases not matched to a gene; V was cut back by 6 bases and J by 10 bases. Per the germline V gene, CDR1 is GTSNPN and CDR2 is SVGIG (reference sequence). The sample comes from a study of shared clonotypes between healthy human individuals. Study results and caveats: Shared clonotypes: about 4.6% naive CD4, around 3.5% naive CD8, around 2.2% memory CD4, approximately 0.4% memory CD8.

Input material: naive CD4+ T cells sorted from blood. Subset meaning: CD45RA+ positively selected. The chain uses TRBV30 and TRBJ1-6, with TRBD1 matching 7 bases. The TCR comes from a man aged 18 to 35 in good health. The CDR3 protein is CACKQGFVSPLHF. The CDR3 DNA is TGTGCCTGTAAACAGGGGTTCGTGTCACCCCTCCACTTT.